The T cell receptor (beta chain) described here comes from a study of Ad26.COV2.S vaccination and SARS-CoV-2 variants. Germline loops: CDR1 SGHDT, CDR2 YYEEEE. The CDR3 extends over 15 amino acids. V was clipped by 4 bases and J by 4 bases; unmatched bases: 9. Produced via immunoSEQ multiplex PCR; TCRdb's table is partial and in-frame only. The sample yields about 240,000 clones, approximately 87% seen once. Indicated treatment: some 20 received Ad26.COV2.S at low or high dose, single or two shots; roughly five received placebo; per-sample allocation not given. Collection of the samples took place on day 63 after the first injection of vaccine or placebo.

The receptor comes from a person aged 18 to 59 who received the Ad26.COV2.S COVID-19 vaccine or a placebo. The chain recombines TRBV5-6 with TRBJ2-3; TRBD2 matches at 7 bases. The source was peripheral blood, collected in a trial of Ad26.COV2.S vaccine versus placebo. The CDR3 nucleotides read TGTGCCAGCAGCGGTCCGGGGACTACCTCAGATACGCAGTATTTT. It encodes CASSGPGTTSDTQYF.